This T cell receptor beta chain appears in the sequencing data of a study of T cells after yellow fever vaccination (dated by TCRdb to between 2017 and 2020). About the investigation overall: Libraries from fractions with low cell numbers were prepared with the SMART-Seq v4 Ultra Low Input RNA kit. To follow T-cell clones before and after both primary and booster YFV17D yellow fever vaccination, bulk TCR alpha and beta repertoires underwent longitudinal sequencing. Two healthy male donors, one aged 18 to 29 and one aged 30 to 40 years, made up the cohort. Blood was collected at multiple timepoints before and after primary and secondary immunization, and bulk PBMC replicates and cell subsets were isolated.

The sequencer was an Illumina NovaSeq 6000. TCR cDNA was synthesized by 5'RACE template switching, which introduced a universal primer site and unique molecular identifiers. Priming of cDNA synthesis was performed from both the TCR alpha and TCR beta constant segments. Library amplification used two PCR steps, and the second PCR step added sample barcodes and sequencing adapters. Libraries were sequenced on Illumina HiSeq 2500 (2x100 bp) or NovaSeq (2x150 bp). Turning to the authors' computational methods: MIGEC was used to demultiplex reads and collapse the reads into UMI consensus sequences, and MiXCR was used for V(D)J alignment. Using edgeR on replicate PBMC samples, clonotypes were called vaccine-responding if FDR was below 0.01 and the log2 fold change was above 5 up to day 15. Bulk clonotypes were assigned CD4 or CD8 identity according to which sequenced CD4 or CD8 repertoire held them at higher abundance. TCRdb passed the public sequencing reads through fastp at Q25 and MiXCR, retaining productive beta sequences. CDR3 protein duplicates are merged, each entry listing the most common genes and DNA. These V and J calls rely on TCRdb rather than the paper's analysis. The sample contains hundreds of thousands of distinct CDR3 sequences, about an eighth of them found a single time. The ten most abundant clones make up 2.5% to 3.5% of the sample.

As for this clonotype: Its antigen is currently not known. No clone much larger than this one lies a single base away; base qualities are absent.

Interpreted using the paper, the treatment or condition label stands for: live attenuated yellow fever vaccine strain. PBMCs were isolated from peripheral blood using a standard Ficoll-Paque protocol. Dynabeads CD4 and CD8 positive selection kits were used to isolate the CD4 and CD8 T-cell fractions. RNA was extracted with TriZol from bulk PBMCs, CD4 and CD8 fractions, and dextramer-positive and dextramer-negative fractions. Relative to germline, V is 2 bases shorter and J is 0 bases shorter, with 11 bases between their ends. CDR1 is given as SNHLY and CDR2 as FYNNEI, both from the germline V gene. Inclusive of the bounding cysteine and phenylalanine, the CDR3 is 16 residues long. Only the CDR3 DNA stays, 48 bases, in frame from base 1. General study outcomes and caveats: Because the study included only two donors, the extent to which the findings can be generalized is limited. Most clones expanded after primary vaccination were re-detected after the booster (almost 97% of CD4 and roughly 87% of CD8), suggesting broad memory maintenance. Because abundant contaminating clonotypes from the bulk population could be contained in FACS-sorted repertoires, computational filtering was required. The secondary T-cell response was weaker than the primary response but faster, peaking on day 5 instead of day 15. A small fraction of clonotypes appeared in both the CD4 and CD8 compartments, likely as a result of convergent recombination.

The rearrangement combines TRBV2 with TRBJ1-5; the D gene cannot be named for sure. The source was CD4+ T cells sorted from PBMCs, collected 15 days after the yellow fever booster vaccination. The clonotype originates from a man in his late teens or twenties who received the YFV17D yellow fever vaccine. CDR3 region: CASSESWGYSNQPQHF. The sequence in DNA is TGTGCCAGCAGTGAAAGTTGGGGATATAGCAATCAGCCCCAGCATTTT.